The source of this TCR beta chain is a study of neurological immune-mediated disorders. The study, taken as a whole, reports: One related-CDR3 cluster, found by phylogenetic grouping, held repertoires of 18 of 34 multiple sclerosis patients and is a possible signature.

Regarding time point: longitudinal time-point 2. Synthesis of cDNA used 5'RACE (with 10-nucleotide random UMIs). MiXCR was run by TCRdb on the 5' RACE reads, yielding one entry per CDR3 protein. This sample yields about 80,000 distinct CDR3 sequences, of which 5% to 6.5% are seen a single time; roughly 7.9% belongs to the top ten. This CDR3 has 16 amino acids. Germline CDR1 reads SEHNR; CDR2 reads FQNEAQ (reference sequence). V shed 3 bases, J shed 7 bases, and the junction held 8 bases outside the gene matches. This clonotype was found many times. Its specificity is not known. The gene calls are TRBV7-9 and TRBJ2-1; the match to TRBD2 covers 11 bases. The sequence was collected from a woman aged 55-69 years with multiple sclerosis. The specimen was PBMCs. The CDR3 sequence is CASSFLGSGGANEQFF. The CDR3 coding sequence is TGTGCCAGCAGCTTCTTGGGTAGCGGGGGGGCAAATGAGCAGTTCTTC.